This TCR beta chain was captured in a study of Ad26.COV2.S vaccination and SARS-CoV-2 variants. About this clone itself: Its antigen is as yet unknown.

Study-level results: It was vaccine recipients, not placebo recipients, who had the higher spike-specific TCR breadth. Comparable non-spike TCR breadth was observed in vaccine and placebo recipients.

This CDR3 is 12 amino acids long. Germline V gene lookup returns CDR1 MNHEY and CDR2 SVGAGI. The V end was cut by 5 bases, the J end by 11 bases, with 13 bases between. Clones were sequenced by immunoSEQ multiplex PCR, and TCRdb holds only the in-frame ones, with some missing. The repertoire consists of about 390,000 clones, with 92% occurring once and the leading ten covering about 1.7%. Specified treatment: over 15 received Ad26.COV2.S at low or high dose, single or two shots; roughly 5 received placebo; per-sample allocation not given. Each sample was drawn 63 days after the first injection (of vaccine or placebo).

The chain joins TRBV6-5 to TRBJ1-3, with unresolved D. The sequence derives from a person aged 18-60 years who received the Ad26.COV2.S COVID-19 vaccine or a placebo. The specimen comprised peripheral blood, sampled in a trial of Ad26.COV2.S vaccine versus placebo. CDR3 DNA sequence: TGTGCCAGCAGTAGGGAAGGACTTCCCATATATTTT. Its protein is CASSREGLPIYF.